The present entry profiles one T cell receptor (beta chain) with its context. Antigen specificity is unknown. These data are taken from a study of T cell responses to AZD1222 COVID-19 vaccine. Regarding the study as a whole: Unmutated variant regions are reportedly the target of nearly half of TCRs that are spike-specific.

CDR3 length: 12 amino acids. V gave up 3 bases and J gave up 6 bases, with 5 bases separating them. Germline V CDR1 and CDR2: SNHLY, FYNNEI. The method was immunoSEQ multiplex PCR; TCRdb's version includes in-frame clones alone and lacks a portion of them. Of 200,000 or so clones listed, 87% are singletons. This clonotype originated in an adult in good health. This chain uses TRBV2 with TRBJ2-2; D call uncertain. This specimen consisted of peripheral blood, obtained on day 0 of MenACWY control vaccination. CDR3 protein: CASSDLAGELFF. CDR3 DNA sequence: TGTGCCAGCAGTGATCTGGCCGGGGAGCTGTTTTTT.